Detailed here is one T cell receptor (beta chain). The antigen is not known. Using the 5' RACE reads, TCRdb records one entry per CDR3 protein without DNA. The sample data list fewer than 450,000 distinct CDR3 sequences. The data were obtained in a study of monozygotic twins with inflammatory bowel disease. Findings of the study overall: Patient-to-patient differences in immunosuppressive treatment may have added variability to the repertoires. Limited power may explain why concordant and discordant twins showed no difference in repertoire similarity.

The CDR3 spans 16 residues. Germline CDR1 and CDR2: SGHRS and YFSETQ. The source of this sequence is a human donor with ulcerative colitis or Crohn's disease, or a healthy co-twin of an affected twin (not recorded which). This chain connects TRBV5-1 to TRBJ2-7; the TRBD1 assignment by TCRdb is unverifiable without DNA. Source material: blood. CDR3 in amino acids: CASSLPRSGQDYEQYF.